This T cell receptor beta chain was documented in a study of blood T cell repertoires in COVID-19. Whole-study context: Donors in the United States, Italy and Spain gave samples during acute or convalescent COVID-19.

Original handling: Amplification from reference gene primers served as the basis for estimated nucleated cell counts. TCRdb's copy holds only in-frame clones and misses some; the assay was immunoSEQ multiplex PCR. V, J and clone size are taken as reported in that table, and D and trimming were inferred from the DNA itself. This table holds under 200,000 clones, about 86% found once. The V segment lost 6 bases and the J segment 0 bases; nucleotides outside the gene matches: 8. Germline CDR1 MDHEN, CDR2 SYDVKM. The CDR3 runs to 17 residues. The receptor comes from a man between 18 and 35 years old with acute or convalescent COVID-19. The sequenced sample was peripheral blood. J is TRBJ2-6 and V is TRBV28, with 7 nucleotides matching TRBD1. CDR3 bases: TGTGCCAGCAGATGGGACAGTGGAGTCTCTGGGGCCAACGTCCTGACTTTC. Translation gives CASRWDSGVSGANVLTF.